This record concerns one TCR beta chain sequence. What it recognizes is unknown. Clones were sequenced by immunoSEQ multiplex PCR, and TCRdb holds only the in-frame ones, with some missing. The data show hundreds of thousands of clones, 60% to 75% seen once. The data belong to a study of shared clonotypes between healthy human individuals. Study summary: Those who served as donors were two women and a few men between the ages of 18 and 49. The study, taken as a whole, reports: Rarefaction indicated that sorted-subset sequencing remained incomplete although depth was large. Among non-shared clonotypes, generation probabilities were lower than among those shared by all four donors. Sampling was confined to blood; repertoires within tissues likely differ.

The V end was cut by 3 bases, the J end by 5 bases, with 15 bases between. This CDR3 region has 15 residues. Germline assignment: CDR1 MDHEN and CDR2 SYDVKM. Material: memory CD4+ T cells sorted from blood. Specified subset: CD45RA-negative fraction. J is TRBJ2-3 and V is TRBV28; maybe TRBD2 (5 bases). This sequence was found in a young woman in good health. This CDR3 reads CASSFPGKIRDTQYF. Written as DNA, the CDR3 is TGTGCCAGCAGTTTTCCGGGGAAGATTAGAGATACGCAGTATTTT.